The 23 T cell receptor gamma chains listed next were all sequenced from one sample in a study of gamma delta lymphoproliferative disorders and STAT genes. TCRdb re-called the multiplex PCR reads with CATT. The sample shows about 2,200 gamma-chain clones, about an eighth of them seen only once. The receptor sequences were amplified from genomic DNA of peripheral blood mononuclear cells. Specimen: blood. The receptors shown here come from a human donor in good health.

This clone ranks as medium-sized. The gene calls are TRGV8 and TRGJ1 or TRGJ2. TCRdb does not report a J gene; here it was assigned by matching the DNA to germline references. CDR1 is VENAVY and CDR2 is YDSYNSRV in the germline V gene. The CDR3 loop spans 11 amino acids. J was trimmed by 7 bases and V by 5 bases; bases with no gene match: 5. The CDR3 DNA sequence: TGTGCCACCTGGGCTACCTATAAGAAACTCTTT. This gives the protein CATWATYKKLF.

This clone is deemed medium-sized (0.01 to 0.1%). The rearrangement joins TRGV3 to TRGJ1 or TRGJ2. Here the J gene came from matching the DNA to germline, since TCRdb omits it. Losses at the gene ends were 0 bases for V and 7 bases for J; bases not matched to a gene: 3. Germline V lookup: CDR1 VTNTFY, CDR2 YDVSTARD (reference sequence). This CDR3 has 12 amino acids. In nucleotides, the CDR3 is TGTGCCACCTGGGACAGGCCCTATAAGAAACTCTTT. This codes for CATWDRPYKKLF.

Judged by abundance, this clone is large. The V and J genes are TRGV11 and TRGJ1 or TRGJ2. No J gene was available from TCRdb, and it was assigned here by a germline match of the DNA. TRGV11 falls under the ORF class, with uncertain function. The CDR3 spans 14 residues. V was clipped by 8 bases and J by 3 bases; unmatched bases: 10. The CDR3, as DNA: TGTGCCTGCTGGACCCGACAACCTTATTATAAGAAACTCTTT. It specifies CACWTRQPYYKKLF.

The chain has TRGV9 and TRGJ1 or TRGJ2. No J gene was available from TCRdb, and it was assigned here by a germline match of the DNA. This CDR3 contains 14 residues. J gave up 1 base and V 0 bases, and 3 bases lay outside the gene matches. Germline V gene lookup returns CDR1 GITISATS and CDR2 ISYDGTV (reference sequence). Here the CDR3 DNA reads TGTGCCTTGTGGGAGGTGACCAATTATTATAAGAAACTCTTT. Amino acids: CALWEVTNYYKKLF.

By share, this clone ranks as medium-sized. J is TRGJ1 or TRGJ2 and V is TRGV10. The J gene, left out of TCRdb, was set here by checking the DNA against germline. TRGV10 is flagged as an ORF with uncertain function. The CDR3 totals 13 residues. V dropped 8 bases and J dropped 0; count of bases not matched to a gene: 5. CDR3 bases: TGTGCTGCGTGGGGAGCGAATTATTATAAGAAACTCTTT. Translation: CAAWGANYYKKLF.

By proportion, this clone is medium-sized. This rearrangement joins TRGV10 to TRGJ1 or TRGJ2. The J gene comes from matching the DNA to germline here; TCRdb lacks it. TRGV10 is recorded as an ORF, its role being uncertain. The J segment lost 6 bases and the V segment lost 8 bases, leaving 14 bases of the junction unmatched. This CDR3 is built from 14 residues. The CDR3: CAAWDYSARYKKLF. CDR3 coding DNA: TGTGCTGCGTGGGATTATTCCGCGCGTTATAAGAAACTCTTT.

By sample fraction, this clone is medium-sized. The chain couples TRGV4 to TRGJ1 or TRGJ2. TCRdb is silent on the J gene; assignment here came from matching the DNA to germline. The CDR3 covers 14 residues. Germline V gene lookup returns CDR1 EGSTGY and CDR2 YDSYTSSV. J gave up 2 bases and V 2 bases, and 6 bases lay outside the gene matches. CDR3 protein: CATWDEPDYYKKLF. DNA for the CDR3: TGTGCCACCTGGGATGAACCCGATTATTATAAGAAACTCTTT.

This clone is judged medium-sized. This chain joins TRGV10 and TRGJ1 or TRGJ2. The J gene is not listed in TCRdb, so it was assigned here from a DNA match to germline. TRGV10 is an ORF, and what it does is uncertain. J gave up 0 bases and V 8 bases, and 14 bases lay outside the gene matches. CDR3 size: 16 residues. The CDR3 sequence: CAAWVLPTENYYKKLF. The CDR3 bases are TGTGCTGCGTGGGTCTTACCCACAGAGAATTATTATAAGAAACTCTTT.

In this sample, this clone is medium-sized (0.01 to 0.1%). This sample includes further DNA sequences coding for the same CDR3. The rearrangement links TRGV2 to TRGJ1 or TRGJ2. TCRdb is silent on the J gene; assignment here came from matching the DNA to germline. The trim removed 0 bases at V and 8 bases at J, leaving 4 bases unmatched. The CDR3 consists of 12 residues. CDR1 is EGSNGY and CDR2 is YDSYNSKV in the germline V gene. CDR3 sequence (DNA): TGTGCCACCTGGGACGGGCCTGATAAGAAACTCTTT. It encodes CATWDGPDKKLF.

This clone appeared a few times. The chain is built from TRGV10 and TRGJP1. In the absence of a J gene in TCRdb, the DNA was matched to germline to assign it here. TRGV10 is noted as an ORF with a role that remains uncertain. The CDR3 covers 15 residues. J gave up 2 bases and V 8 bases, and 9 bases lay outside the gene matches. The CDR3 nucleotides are TGTGCTGCGTGGGATCGTTTGACCACTGGTTGGTTCAAGATATTT. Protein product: CAAWDRLTTGWFKIF.

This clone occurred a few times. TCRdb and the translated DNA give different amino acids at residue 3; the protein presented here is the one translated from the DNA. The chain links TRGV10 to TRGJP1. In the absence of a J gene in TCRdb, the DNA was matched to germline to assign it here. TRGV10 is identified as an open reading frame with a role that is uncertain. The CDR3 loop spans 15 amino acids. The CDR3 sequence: CAVWASNTTGWFKIF. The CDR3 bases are TGTGCTGTGTGGGCCTCAAATACCACTGGTTGGTTCAAGATATTT.

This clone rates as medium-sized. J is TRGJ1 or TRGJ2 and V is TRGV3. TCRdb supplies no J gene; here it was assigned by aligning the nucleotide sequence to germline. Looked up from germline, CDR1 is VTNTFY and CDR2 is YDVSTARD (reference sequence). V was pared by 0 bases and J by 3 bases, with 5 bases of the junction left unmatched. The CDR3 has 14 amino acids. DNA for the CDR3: TGTGCCACCTGGGACAGGTCCGGTTATTATAAGAAACTCTTT. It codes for CATWDRSGYYKKLF.

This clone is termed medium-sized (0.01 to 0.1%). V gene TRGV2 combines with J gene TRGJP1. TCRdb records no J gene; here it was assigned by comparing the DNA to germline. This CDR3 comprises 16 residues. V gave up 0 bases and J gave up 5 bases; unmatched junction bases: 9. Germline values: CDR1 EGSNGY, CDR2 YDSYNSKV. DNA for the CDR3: TGTGCCACCTGGGACGGGCCGTTTAAAACTGGTTGGTTCAAGATATTT. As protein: CATWDGPFKTGWFKIF.

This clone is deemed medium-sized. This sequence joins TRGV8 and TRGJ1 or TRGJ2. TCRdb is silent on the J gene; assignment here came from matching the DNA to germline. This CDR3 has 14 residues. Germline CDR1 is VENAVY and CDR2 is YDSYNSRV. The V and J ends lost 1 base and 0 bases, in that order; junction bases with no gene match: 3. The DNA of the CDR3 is TGTGCCACCTGGGATAGTATGAATTATTATAAGAAACTCTTT. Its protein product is CATWDSMNYYKKLF.

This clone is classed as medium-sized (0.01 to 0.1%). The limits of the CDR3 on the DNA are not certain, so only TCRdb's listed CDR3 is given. CDR3 sequence: CTTVPAGLGTYVRCDYYYKKLF. The V gene reported is TRGV11; the J gene is uncalled. TRGV11 is designated an ORF whose function remains uncertain. With termini counted, the CDR3 has 22 amino acids.

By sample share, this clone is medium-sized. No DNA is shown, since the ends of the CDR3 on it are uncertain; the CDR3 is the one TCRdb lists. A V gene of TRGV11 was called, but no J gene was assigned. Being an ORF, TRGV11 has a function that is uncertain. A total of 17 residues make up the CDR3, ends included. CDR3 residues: CTTVPAGLGTNYYKKLF.

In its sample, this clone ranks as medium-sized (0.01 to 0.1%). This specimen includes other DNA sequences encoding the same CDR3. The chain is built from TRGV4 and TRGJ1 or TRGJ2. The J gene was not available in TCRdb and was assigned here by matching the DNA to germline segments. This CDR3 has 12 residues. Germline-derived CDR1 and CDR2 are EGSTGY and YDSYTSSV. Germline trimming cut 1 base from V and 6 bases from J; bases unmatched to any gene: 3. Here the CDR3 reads CATWDGRYKKLF. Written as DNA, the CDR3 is TGTGCCACCTGGGATGGCCGTTATAAGAAACTCTTT.

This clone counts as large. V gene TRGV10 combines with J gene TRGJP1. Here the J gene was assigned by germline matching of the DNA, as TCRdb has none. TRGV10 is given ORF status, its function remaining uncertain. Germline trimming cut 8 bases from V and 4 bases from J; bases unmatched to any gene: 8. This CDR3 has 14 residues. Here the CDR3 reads CAAWDCGTGWFKIF. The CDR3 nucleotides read TGTGCTGCGTGGGATTGTGGCACTGGTTGGTTCAAGATATTT.

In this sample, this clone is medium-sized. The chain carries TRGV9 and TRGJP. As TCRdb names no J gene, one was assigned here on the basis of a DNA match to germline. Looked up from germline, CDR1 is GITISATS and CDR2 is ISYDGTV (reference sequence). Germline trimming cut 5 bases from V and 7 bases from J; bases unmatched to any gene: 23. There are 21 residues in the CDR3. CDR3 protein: CALWAGRELGIKELGKKIKVF. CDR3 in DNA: TGTGCCTTGTGGGCGGGTAGGGAGTTGGGCATTAAGGAGTTGGGCAAAAAAATCAAGGTATTT.

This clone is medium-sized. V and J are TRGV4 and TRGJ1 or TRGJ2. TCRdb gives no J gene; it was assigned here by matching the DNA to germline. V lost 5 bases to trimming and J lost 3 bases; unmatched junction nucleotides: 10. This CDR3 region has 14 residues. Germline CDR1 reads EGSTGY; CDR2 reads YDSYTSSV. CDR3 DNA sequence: TGTGCCACCTGGGCTCCCAGGTTTTATTATAAGAAACTCTTT. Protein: CATWAPRFYYKKLF.

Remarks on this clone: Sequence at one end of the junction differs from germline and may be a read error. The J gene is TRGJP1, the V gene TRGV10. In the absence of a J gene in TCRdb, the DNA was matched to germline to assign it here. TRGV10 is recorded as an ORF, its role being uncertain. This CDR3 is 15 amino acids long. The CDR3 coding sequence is TGCGCGGGTCCCCCCGTGGGTACCACTGGTTGGTTCAAGATATTT. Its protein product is CAGPPVGTTGWFKIF.

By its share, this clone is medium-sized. The CDR3: CACWIRHQNYYKKLF. The CDR3 DNA reads as TGTGCCTGCTGGATTAGGCACCAAAATTATTATAAGAAACTCTTT. The chain recombines TRGV11 with TRGJ1 or TRGJ2. TCRdb gives no J gene; it was assigned here by matching the DNA to germline. TRGV11 is assigned to the ORF class and has an uncertain function. Trimming took 0 bases from V and 1 from J; bases not matched to a gene: 3. The CDR3 has 15 amino acids.

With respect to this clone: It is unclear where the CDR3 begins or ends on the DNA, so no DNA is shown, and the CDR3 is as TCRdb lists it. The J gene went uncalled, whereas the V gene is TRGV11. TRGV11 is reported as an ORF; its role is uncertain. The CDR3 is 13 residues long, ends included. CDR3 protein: CTTVPAGLRRKLF.